This T cell receptor beta chain was identified during a study of blood T cell repertoires in COVID-19. Germline V gene lookup returns CDR1 SGHVS and CDR2 FQNEAQ. The CDR3 loop spans 17 amino acids. V lost 2 bases and J lost 4, with 19 bases in between. The assay was immunoSEQ multiplex PCR, and TCRdb's table has in-frame clones only and misses some. The sample has about 130,000 clones; roughly four fifths are singletons. The clonotype was recovered from a human donor in a cohort sampled during active COVID-19. The sample comprised peripheral blood. The chain carries TRBV7-8 and TRBJ2-3, with D possibly TRBD2 on 7 matching bases. The CDR3 DNA reads as TGTGCCAGCAGCTTACGTGATAGAGGGGGGGCCCCAGATACGCAGTATTTT. This sequence encodes CASSLRDRGGAPDTQYF.